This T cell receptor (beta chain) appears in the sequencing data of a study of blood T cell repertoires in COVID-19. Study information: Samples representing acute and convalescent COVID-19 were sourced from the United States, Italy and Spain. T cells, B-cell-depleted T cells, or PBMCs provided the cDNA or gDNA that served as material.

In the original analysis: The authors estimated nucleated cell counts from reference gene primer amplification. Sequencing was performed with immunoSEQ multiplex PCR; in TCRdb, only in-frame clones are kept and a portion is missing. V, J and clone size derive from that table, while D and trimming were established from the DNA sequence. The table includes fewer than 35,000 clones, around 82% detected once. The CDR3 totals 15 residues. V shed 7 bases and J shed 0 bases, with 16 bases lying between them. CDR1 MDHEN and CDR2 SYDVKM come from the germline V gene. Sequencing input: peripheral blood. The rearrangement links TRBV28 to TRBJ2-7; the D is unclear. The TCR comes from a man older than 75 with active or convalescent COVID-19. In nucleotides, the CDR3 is TGTGCCAGCAAAAGCCGTCTCAAAAGCTCCTACGAGCAGTACTTC. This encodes CASKSRLKSSYEQYF.